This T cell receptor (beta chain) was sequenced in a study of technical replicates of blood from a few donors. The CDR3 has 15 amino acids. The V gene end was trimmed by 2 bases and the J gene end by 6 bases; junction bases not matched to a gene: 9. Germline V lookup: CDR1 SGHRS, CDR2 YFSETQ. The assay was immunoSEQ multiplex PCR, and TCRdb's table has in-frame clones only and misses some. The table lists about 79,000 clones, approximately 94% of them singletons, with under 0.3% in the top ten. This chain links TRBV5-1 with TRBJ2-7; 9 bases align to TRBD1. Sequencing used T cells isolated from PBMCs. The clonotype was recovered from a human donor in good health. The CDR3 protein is CASSFGTGSLFEQYF. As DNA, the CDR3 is TGCGCCAGCAGCTTTGGGACAGGGTCCCTGTTCGAGCAGTACTTC. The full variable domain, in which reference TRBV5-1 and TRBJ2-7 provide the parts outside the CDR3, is KAGVTQTPRYLIKTRGQQVTLSCSPISGHRSVSWYQQTPGQGLQFLFEYFSETQRNKGNFPGRFSGRQFSNSRSEMNVSTLELGDSALYLCASSFGTGSLFEQYFGPGTRLTVT.